Listed below are T cell receptor beta chains from one sample, sequenced in a study of PD-L1 blockade in urothelial cancer. TCRdb's table, derived via immunoSEQ multiplex PCR, lists solely in-frame clones and lacks some. Of about 26,000 clones in the sample, 65% to 90% were seen once. The sample was PBMCs, taken around atezolizumab (anti-PD-L1) treatment. The receptors derive from a man aged 60 to 75 with urothelial cancer. CDR3s include the opening cysteine and the closing phenylalanine or tryptophan. Fields, in order: V gene, clone size, J gene, D gene, CDR3 protein. D genes are given only for firm matches. Size is omitted from some rows. Given values are once, few, many or a class for expanded clones.

v_call: TRBV7-9
clone_size: .
j_call: TRBJ1-5
d_call: TRBD1
cdr3_aa: CASSPRGDRNQPQHF

v_call: TRBV25-1
clone_size: .
j_call: TRBJ1-2
d_call: TRBD1
cdr3_aa: CAIGTGAGGYTF

v_call: TRBV6-6
clone_size: .
j_call: TRBJ2-5
d_call: TRBD2
cdr3_aa: CASSYVGGAETQYF

v_call: TRBV5-5
clone_size: .
j_call: TRBJ2-6
d_call: TRBD1
cdr3_aa: CASSSGWGTVVSGANVLTF

v_call: TRBV7-6
clone_size: .
j_call: TRBJ2-1
d_call: TRBD2
cdr3_aa: CASSPTGLAGSSEQFF

v_call: TRBV29-1
clone_size: .
j_call: TRBJ1-3
d_call: .
cdr3_aa: CSARGGSGNTIYF

v_call: TRBV9
clone_size: .
j_call: TRBJ1-4
d_call: TRBD1
cdr3_aa: CASSVGIGGGEKLFF

v_call: TRBV9
clone_size: .
j_call: TRBJ1-2
d_call: TRBD1
cdr3_aa: CASSSGGTGHYGYTF

v_call: TRBV11-2
clone_size: .
j_call: TRBJ2-2
d_call: TRBD2
cdr3_aa: CASSRNLAAVGELFF

v_call: TRBV11-3
clone_size: .
j_call: TRBJ2-7
d_call: TRBD1
cdr3_aa: CASSLAGTENYEQYF

v_call: TRBV7-3
clone_size: once
j_call: TRBJ2-6
d_call: .
cdr3_aa: CASSTQGAGASSGANVLTF

v_call: TRBV5-6
clone_size: .
j_call: TRBJ2-5
d_call: TRBD2
cdr3_aa: CASSLGLADQETQYF

v_call: TRBV5-4
clone_size: .
j_call: TRBJ2-7
d_call: TRBD2
cdr3_aa: CASSLVGGGSYEQYF

v_call: TRBV7-9
clone_size: .
j_call: TRBJ2-2
d_call: .
cdr3_aa: CASSFDRKVVGELFF

v_call: TRBV6-5
clone_size: .
j_call: TRBJ1-2
d_call: TRBD1
cdr3_aa: CASSLWTGGGYTF

v_call: TRBV5-1
clone_size: .
j_call: TRBJ2-3
d_call: .
cdr3_aa: CASNERVTDTQYF

v_call: TRBV12-5
clone_size: .
j_call: TRBJ2-1
d_call: TRBD1
cdr3_aa: CASGPNRGHEQFF

v_call: TRBV30
clone_size: .
j_call: TRBJ2-7
d_call: .
cdr3_aa: CAWRTGRGLGGEQYF

v_call: TRBV2
clone_size: .
j_call: TRBJ2-7
d_call: .
cdr3_aa: CAGVAGQGGEQYF

v_call: TRBV18
clone_size: .
j_call: TRBJ2-5
d_call: TRBD1
cdr3_aa: CASSPRYGFRTGEVEETQYF

v_call: TRBV11-3
clone_size: .
j_call: TRBJ2-1
d_call: .
cdr3_aa: CASSRTTYNEQFF

v_call: TRBV5-4
clone_size: .
j_call: TRBJ1-2
d_call: .
cdr3_aa: CASSLGGAKNYGYTF

v_call: TRBV19
clone_size: .
j_call: TRBJ2-4
d_call: TRBD2
cdr3_aa: CASSPRGEWRPGKNIQYF

v_call: TRBV7-9
clone_size: .
j_call: TRBJ2-7
d_call: TRBD2
cdr3_aa: CASSSPTSGTYEQYF

v_call: TRBV2
clone_size: .
j_call: TRBJ1-2
d_call: .
cdr3_aa: CASSESSYGYTF

v_call: TRBV18
clone_size: once
j_call: TRBJ1-5
d_call: .
cdr3_aa: CASSLLIGQPQHF

v_call: TRBV7-6
clone_size: .
j_call: TRBJ2-1
d_call: .
cdr3_aa: CASSPSEGLGQFF

v_call: TRBV7-6
clone_size: once
j_call: TRBJ1-1
d_call: .
cdr3_aa: CASSLYGAGTEAFF

v_call: TRBV5-6
clone_size: .
j_call: TRBJ2-2
d_call: TRBD2
cdr3_aa: CASRRDPGLASGELFF

v_call: TRBV11-3
clone_size: .
j_call: TRBJ2-1
d_call: .
cdr3_aa: CASSKEEEQFF

v_call: TRBV19
clone_size: .
j_call: TRBJ2-7
d_call: .
cdr3_aa: CASSLKTGSSYEQYF

v_call: TRBV7-9
clone_size: .
j_call: TRBJ2-7
d_call: .
cdr3_aa: CASSGGGHVGQYF

v_call: TRBV9
clone_size: .
j_call: TRBJ1-5
d_call: .
cdr3_aa: CASSVANNQPQHF

v_call: TRBV30
clone_size: few
j_call: TRBJ1-1
d_call: TRBD1
cdr3_aa: CAWTGGWLGAEAFF

v_call: TRBV5-1
clone_size: .
j_call: TRBJ1-1
d_call: TRBD1
cdr3_aa: CASSSMGQTNTEAFF

v_call: TRBV19
clone_size: few
j_call: TRBJ1-2
d_call: .
cdr3_aa: CASRRNEDYGYTF

v_call: TRBV5-4
clone_size: .
j_call: TRBJ2-5
d_call: .
cdr3_aa: CASSLEATRGETQYF